The source of this TCR beta chain is a study of T cell responses to AZD1222 COVID-19 vaccine. This CDR3 is 18 amino acids long. The germline V and J ends were trimmed by 0 bases and 6 bases, with 22 bases remaining between them. Germline CDR1 reads LNHNV; CDR2 reads YYDKDF (reference sequence). The data were produced by immunoSEQ multiplex PCR, yet TCRdb's version contains in-frame clones alone and is incomplete. The table has roughly 150,000 clones, approximately 92% seen once; the top ten hold roughly 1.6%. This clone was counted once. Its antigen remains unidentified. Whole-study results and caveats: Spike-specific TCR breadth and depth went up after people got two AZD1222 doses. Females made up more of the donors, who were largely white British, and clonal diversity may have come out too low.

This chain links TRBV15 with TRBJ2-3; D unresolved. The TCR was taken from an adult in good health. This specimen was peripheral blood, taken on day 0 of AZD1222 vaccination. The CDR3 here is CATSRDRMLVVPGDTQYF. The CDR3 DNA sequence: TGTGCCACCAGCAGAGATAGGATGCTAGTGGTACCTGGGGATACGCAGTATTTT.